A selection of T cell receptor beta chains follows, all from one sample in a study of PD-1 blockade in classical Hodgkin lymphoma. Only in-frame clones appear in the TCRdb table, and some are missing; sequencing was by immunoSEQ multiplex PCR. The data show 25,000 to 30,000 clones, with less than 80% seen just once and more than 3% held by the top ten. Sample: peripheral blood mononuclear cells (PBMCs), taken before the second cycle of nivolumab. The receptors were sampled from a human donor with classical Hodgkin lymphoma. CDR3s include the opening cysteine and the closing phenylalanine or tryptophan. The D gene is left open where the match is weak. Rows may omit the clone size; those that give it use once, few, many or a size class.

V gene	D gene	J gene	clone size	CDR3 protein	CDR3 DNA
TRBV11-2	TRBD1	TRBJ2-2	-	CASSLGPDRVEAGELFF	TGTGCCAGCAGCTTAGGACCGGACAGGGTTGAGGCCGGGGAGCTGTTTTTT
TRBV7-2	-	TRBJ2-7	-	CASSQDPRLVTYEQYF	TGTGCCAGCAGCCAAGATCCAAGACTAGTCACCTACGAGCAGTACTTC
TRBV5-4	TRBD2	TRBJ2-2	-	CASSLSTGGLITGELFF	TGTGCCAGCAGCTTGTCAACGGGGGGGCTTATCACCGGGGAGCTGTTTTTT
TRBV5-6	-	TRBJ1-2	once	CASSPTAAYGYTF	TGTGCCAGCAGCCCTACCGCGGCCTATGGCTACACCTTC
TRBV9	-	TRBJ1-1	-	CASSVGGDTEAFF	TGTGCCAGCAGCGTAGGTGGGGACACTGAAGCTTTCTTT
TRBV19	-	TRBJ1-5	few	CASSPTGSNQPQHF	TGTGCCAGTAGTCCAACAGGGAGCAATCAGCCCCAGCATTTT
TRBV7-9	-	TRBJ1-2	-	CASSLGQDYGYTF	TGTGCCAGCAGCTTAGGACAGGACTATGGCTACACCTTC
TRBV9	-	TRBJ2-1	-	CASNGPYNEQFF	TGTGCCAGCAACGGACCCTACAATGAGCAGTTCTTC
TRBV2	-	TRBJ1-5	-	CASKNRVGPDQPQHF	TGTGCCAGCAAAAACAGGGTCGGGCCGGATCAGCCCCAGCATTTT
TRBV4-3	-	TRBJ2-4	-	CASSQDKFEVSNIQYF	TGCGCCAGCAGCCAAGATAAGTTCGAGGTATCAAACATTCAGTACTTC
TRBV19	TRBD2	TRBJ2-3	few	CASTGSGGGADTQYF	TGTGCCAGTACGGGTAGCGGGGGTGGTGCAGATACGCAGTATTTT
TRBV9	TRBD2	TRBJ2-3	-	CASSFSGGLTDTQYF	TGTGCCAGCAGCTTTAGCGGGGGCCTCACAGATACGCAGTATTTT
TRBV5-1	-	TRBJ2-7	-	CASSLEGHNTYEQYF	TGCGCCAGCAGCTTGGAGGGACATAACACCTACGAGCAGTACTTC
TRBV7-9	-	TRBJ2-5	-	CASSLEPRFLGETQYF	TGTGCCAGCAGCTTAGAGCCAAGGTTCCTGGGGGAGACCCAGTACTTC
TRBV6-1	-	TRBJ2-7	once	CASSVEGSYEQYF	TGTGCCAGCAGTGTGGAGGGGTCCTACGAGCAGTACTTC
TRBV18	TRBD1	TRBJ2-7	-	CASSPRDSYEQYF	TGTGCCAGCTCACCACGGGACAGCTACGAGCAGTACTTC